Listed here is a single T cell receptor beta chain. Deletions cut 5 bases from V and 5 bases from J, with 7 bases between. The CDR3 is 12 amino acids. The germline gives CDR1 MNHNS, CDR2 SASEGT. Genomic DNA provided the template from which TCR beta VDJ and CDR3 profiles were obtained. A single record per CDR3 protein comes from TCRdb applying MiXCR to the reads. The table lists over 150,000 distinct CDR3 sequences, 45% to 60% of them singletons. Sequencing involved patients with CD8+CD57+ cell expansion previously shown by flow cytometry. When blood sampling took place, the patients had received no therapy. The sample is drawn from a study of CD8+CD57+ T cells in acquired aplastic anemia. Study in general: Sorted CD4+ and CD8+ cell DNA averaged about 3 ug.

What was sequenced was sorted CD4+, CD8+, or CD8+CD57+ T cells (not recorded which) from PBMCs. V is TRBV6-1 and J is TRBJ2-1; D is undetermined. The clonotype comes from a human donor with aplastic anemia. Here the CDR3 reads CASSRLNNEQFF. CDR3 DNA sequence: TGTGCCAGCAGTCGCCTCAACAATGAGCAGTTCTTC.